The present T cell receptor (beta chain) was sequenced within a study of cytotoxic CD8 clonotypes in ibrutinib-treated CLL. General study points: In comparison with age-matched healthy donors, baseline clonality was higher and tracked circulating CD8+ T-cell counts.

This clone was observed a few times. Its antigen is undetermined. V dropped 3 bases and J dropped 5 bases, with 12 bases sitting between them. The germline CDR1 and CDR2 sequences are SGHRS and YFSETQ. The CDR3 covers 13 residues. The protocol was immunoSEQ multiplex PCR, while the TCRdb copy is restricted to in-frame clones and leaves out a portion. The sample shows over 200,000 clones, just under 80% of them seen only once. V gene TRBV5-1 combines with J gene TRBJ2-7; D gene uncertain. The receptor's source is a human donor with chronic lymphocytic leukemia. Sequenced material: PBMCs, taken after 12 months of ibrutinib treatment. The CDR3 region is CASSYRSGDEQYF. The CDR3 DNA sequence: TGCGCCAGCAGCTACCGAAGTGGCGACGAGCAGTACTTC. Drawing the rest from reference TRBV5-1 and TRBJ2-7, the complete variable domain is KAGVTQTPRYLIKTRGQQVTLSCSPISGHRSVSWYQQTPGQGLQFLFEYFSETQRNKGNFPGRFSGRQFSNSRSEMNVSTLELGDSALYLCASSYRSGDEQYFGPGTRLTVT.